These 13 T cell receptor beta chains originate from one sample sequenced in a study of regulatory T cells in long-lasting Graves disease. Time point noted: persistent/refractory GD, antithyroid drugs over 5 years with positive TRAb. Extracted PBMC RNA gave rise to the TCR library. TCR beta libraries were built with iRepertoire HTBI primers and Arm-PCR of CDR3 regions. One entry per CDR3 protein results from TCRdb running MiXCR on the multiplex PCR reads. Of about 340,000 distinct CDR3 sequences in the sample, about 18% are singletons; the top ten hold less than 35%. Sequences were derived from peripheral blood mononuclear cells (PBMCs), sampled when the disease was refractory, from a patient treated with antithyroid drugs. All receptors come from a female donor with Graves disease.

The chain combines TRBV9 with TRBJ2-2; 8 positions match TRBD1. V lost 3 bases and J lost 9; bases outside the gene matches: 10. CDR1 and CDR2 from the germline V gene are SGDLS and YYNGEE. The CDR3 loop spans 15 amino acids. CDR3 sequence reads: CASSETGGRTRELFF. The CDR3 region has the DNA TGTGCCAGCAGCGAAACAGGGGGTCGTACCAGGGAGCTGTTTTTT.

The CDR3, as DNA: TGTGCCAGCAGCCCGACTAGCGGCTTAAACACCGGGGAGCTGTTTTTT. Its protein product is CASSPTSGLNTGELFF. V is TRBV7-2 and J is TRBJ2-2; 9 bases are a match to TRBD2. The J segment lost 2 bases and the V segment lost 5 bases, leaving 6 bases of the junction unmatched. The CDR3 loop spans 16 amino acids. Per germline, CDR1 SGHTA and CDR2 FQGNSA.

This clonotype has just a few counts. The chain couples TRBV19 to TRBJ1-5, with 10 bases aligning to TRBD1. This CDR3 comprises 17 residues. J was trimmed by 9 bases and V by 4 bases; bases with no gene match: 15. Germline-derived CDR1 and CDR2 are LNHDA and SQIVND (reference sequence). CDR3 DNA sequence: TGTGCCAGTAGTACTGAGGGAAGACAGGGGGCTAGGGGGCCCCAGCATTTT. Amino acids: CASSTEGRQGARGPQHF.

This clonotype was seen at least ten times. The chain couples TRBV24-1 to TRBJ2-5; D may match TRBD1 or TRBD2 (5 bases each). Trimming cost V 6 bases and J 2 bases, with 15 bases left between them. Germline V gene lookup returns CDR1 KGHDR and CDR2 SFDVKD. CDR3 size: 15 residues. CDR3 in amino acids: CATSTSGRQQETQYF. CDR3 nucleotides: TGTGCCACCAGTACATCGGGACGGCAACAAGAGACCCAGTACTTC.

In regard to this clonotype: This may be a read error: a much more frequent sequence differs by one nucleotide. V usage is TRBV20-1 and J usage is TRBJ2-7; 10 positions agree with TRBD1. Trimming cost V 4 bases and J 2 bases; bases outside gene matches: 5. This CDR3 is built from 14 residues. Germline lookup yields CDR1 DFQATT and CDR2 SNEGSKA (reference sequence). The CDR3 DNA sequence: TGCAGTGCTATGGACAGGGGGGGACCCTACGAGCAGTACTTC. Translating gives CSAMDRGGPYEQYF.

This clonotype has only a few counts. The genes are TRBV24-1 and TRBJ2-1; 7 bases fit TRBD1. V was pared by 5 bases and J by 5 bases, with 8 bases of the junction left unmatched. The CDR3 totals 15 residues. Germline lookup yields CDR1 KGHDR and CDR2 SFDVKD. CDR3 sequence reads: CATSGGTAGDNEQFF. The CDR3 DNA reads as TGTGCCACCAGTGGTGGGACAGCTGGAGACAATGAGCAGTTCTTC.

This clonotype has at least ten counts. The chain has TRBV7-2 and TRBJ2-5; D remains unclear. Germline V lookup: CDR1 SGHTA, CDR2 FQGNSA. Trimming removed 4 bases at V and 5 bases at J, with 11 bases between. The CDR3 has 13 residues. The CDR3 DNA follows: TGTGCCAGCAGCTCCTCCCCAGCGGAGACCCAGTACTTC. This codes for CASSSSPAETQYF. Together with reference TRBV7-2 and TRBJ2-5, the CDR3 gives the full variable domain: GAGVSQSPSNKVTEKGKDVELRCDPISGHTALYWYRQSLGQGLEFLIYFQGNSAPDKSGLPSDRFSAERTGGSVSTLTIQRTQQEDSAVYLCASSSSPAETQYFGPGTRLLVL.

A word on this clonotype: A much more abundant neighbour one base away suggests this may be a read error. The chain is built from TRBV28 and TRBJ2-2; a possible D gene is TRBD1 (7 bases). Germline V gene data show CDR1 as MDHEN and CDR2 as SYDVKM. The CDR3 extends over 18 amino acids. V lost 5 bases and J lost 6, with 25 bases in between. As DNA, the CDR3 is TGTGCCAGCAGTGAGCCCCCGGGACTGAGGGGGCGGTCCGGGGAGCTGTTTTTT. This gives the protein CASSEPPGLRGRSGELFF.

This chain links TRBV6-1 with TRBJ1-6; D not certain. The V end lost 7 bases, the J end lost 9 bases, and 10 bases lay between the germline ends. The CDR3 length is 12 residues. The germline V gene encodes CDR1 MNHNS and CDR2 SASEGT. CDR3 protein: CASTNGLSPLHF. The CDR3 nucleotides read TGTGCCAGCACCAACGGGCTTTCACCCCTCCACTTT.

The gene calls are TRBV6-2 or TRBV6-3 and TRBJ1-2, with D hard to call. Germline V CDR1 and CDR2: MNHEY, SVGEGT. The CDR3 spans 15 residues. V dropped 6 bases and J dropped 4 bases, with 18 bases sitting between them. The CDR3 coding sequence is TGTGCCAGCAGCCTACCCCCCGGGCTTTCCTATGGCTACACCTTC. It is translated as CASSLPPGLSYGYTF.

The V and J genes are TRBV7-9 and TRBJ2-7, with D maybe TRBD2 (6 bases). Trimming pared 4 bases from V and 1 base from J, leaving 14 bases between. Germline CDR1 reads SEHNR; CDR2 reads FQNEAQ (reference sequence). The CDR3 totals 15 residues. CDR3 loop: CASSWDRGTSYEQYF. CDR3 sequence (DNA): TGTGCCAGCAGCTGGGACCGCGGGACGTCCTACGAGCAGTACTTC.

This clonotype was detected many times. The chain joins TRBV20-1 to TRBJ1-4; D possibly corresponds to TRBD1 (5 bases). The V gene's germline CDR1 is DFQATT and CDR2 SNEGSKA (reference sequence). Trimming pared 1 base from V and 8 bases from J, leaving 11 bases between. This CDR3 comprises 13 residues. CDR3 coding DNA: TGCAGTGCTAGAGGGGGGTTTAGCGAAAAACTGTTTTTT. This encodes CSARGGFSEKLFF.

This clonotype was counted ten times or more. The rearrangement uses TRBV29-1 and TRBJ1-1; no definite D call. This CDR3 is 12 amino acids long. Trimming pared 5 bases from V and 1 base from J, leaving 8 bases between. Germline assignment: CDR1 SQVTM and CDR2 ANQGSEA. Written as DNA, the CDR3 is TGCAGCGTTTACGGCCCGAACACTGAAGCTTTCTTT. Protein: CSVYGPNTEAFF.